This T cell receptor (beta chain) was identified during a study of T cell responses to AZD1222 COVID-19 vaccine. In the case of this clone: What it binds is unknown.

CDR1 GTSNPN and CDR2 SVGIG come from the germline V gene (reference sequence). With 5 bases removed from V and 5 bases from J, the gap between germline ends came to 6 bases. This CDR3 region has 11 residues. Generated by immunoSEQ multiplex PCR, the TCRdb table keeps only in-frame clones and is missing some. The repertoire has 99,000 or so clones, 93% of them found once; the top ten carry less than 6.5%. Regarding the study as a whole: Increased Spike-specific TCR breadth and depth were observed after two AZD1222 doses. Clonal diversity was possibly underestimated, and the donors were mostly white British, with more females.

The sample consisted of peripheral blood, taken on day 0 of AZD1222 vaccination. This TCR derives from an adult in good health. The chain couples TRBV30 to TRBJ2-2; D is uncertain. CDR3 protein: CAWQRTGELFF. The CDR3, as DNA: TGTGCCTGGCAAAGGACCGGGGAGCTGTTTTTT.